A single T cell receptor beta chain is shown here with its context. Its antigen is unidentified. A universal primer site was added by template switching, and unique molecular identifiers were carried by the cDNA. TCRdb reanalysed the 5' RACE reads using MiXCR and keeps one entry per CDR3 protein. This sample has around 280,000 distinct CDR3 sequences, with roughly 8.6% found just once. This sample is drawn from a study of identical twins. Germline CDR1 is KGHDR and CDR2 is SFDVKD. The CDR3 contains 15 residues. V gave up 5 bases and J gave up 0 bases, with 10 bases separating them. Whole-study findings and limits: Those out-of-frame alpha sequences shared by twins showed an excess of low generation probability. Beta out-of-frame twin sharing showed a weaker excess. Model-predicted out-of-frame TCR alpha sharing fell below observed values in monozygotic twins.

These data were also filed under a second study, of yellow fever vaccine responses in identical twins.

The chain is built from TRBV24-1 and TRBJ2-1; D is ambiguous. The sequenced material came from memory (CD45RO+) T cells sorted from blood. The source is a woman aged 18-29 years in good health. The CDR3 loop is CATSATESSYNEQFF. The CDR3 region has the DNA TGTGCCACCAGTGCAACAGAGAGCTCCTACAATGAGCAGTTCTTC.